This T cell receptor beta chain was found in a study of shared clonotypes between healthy human individuals. Produced via immunoSEQ multiplex PCR; TCRdb's table is partial and in-frame only. The sample includes around 2.5 million clones, over 85% of them seen just once. The CDR3 length is 15 residues. Germline V CDR1 and CDR2: MGHRA, YSYEKL. With V trimmed by 3 bases and J by 1 base, 5 bases remained unmatched. V usage is TRBV4-1 and J usage is TRBJ1-1; 7 nucleotides agree with TRBD1. This clonotype was obtained from a man aged 18 to 29 in good health. Some clones in this sample may be carry-over from other donors' samples. Material: naive CD4+ T cells from PBMCs. As to subset: CD45RA+ positively selected. CDR3 nucleotides: TGCGCCAGCAGCCACCCGGGACAGAAGAACACTGAAGCTTTCTTT. It codes for CASSHPGQKNTEAFF.